The clone carrying this TCR beta chain was detected a few times. Its antigen remains unknown. The sample belongs to a study of T-cell memory formation after mild COVID-19. Notes on the study in general: While clones contracting from day 15 to 85 were balanced between CD4 and CD8, later expanders leaned CD4+. Researchers report contracting CD4+ clones mostly in CM and EM, with CD8+ clones in EMRA.

TCRdb called the 5' RACE reads again in MiXCR, with one record for every CDR3 protein. The table has 200,000 to 300,000 distinct CDR3 sequences, over 15% seen once. CDR1 and CDR2 (germline): SGHRS, YFSETQ. Trimming took off 0 bases at V and 5 bases at J, with 14 bases between the two ends. The CDR3 is made up of 15 amino acids. The chain recombines TRBV5-1 with TRBJ1-2; tentatively, D is TRBD1 (6 bases). The sequenced sample was PBMCs or a T cell subset sorted from them (not recorded which). The clonotype originates from a man younger than 30 who had mild COVID-19 (a few samples of this study predate the infection). Cell type and time point are not known. CDR3 residues: CASSLDTRGKYGYTF. As DNA, the CDR3 is TGCGCCAGCAGCTTGGATACCAGGGGAAAGTATGGCTACACCTTC. The full variable domain, completed using reference TRBV5-1 and TRBJ1-2, is KAGVTQTPRYLIKTRGQQVTLSCSPISGHRSVSWYQQTPGQGLQFLFEYFSETQRNKGNFPGRFSGRQFSNSRSEMNVSTLELGDSALYLCASSLDTRGKYGYTFGSGTRLTVV.